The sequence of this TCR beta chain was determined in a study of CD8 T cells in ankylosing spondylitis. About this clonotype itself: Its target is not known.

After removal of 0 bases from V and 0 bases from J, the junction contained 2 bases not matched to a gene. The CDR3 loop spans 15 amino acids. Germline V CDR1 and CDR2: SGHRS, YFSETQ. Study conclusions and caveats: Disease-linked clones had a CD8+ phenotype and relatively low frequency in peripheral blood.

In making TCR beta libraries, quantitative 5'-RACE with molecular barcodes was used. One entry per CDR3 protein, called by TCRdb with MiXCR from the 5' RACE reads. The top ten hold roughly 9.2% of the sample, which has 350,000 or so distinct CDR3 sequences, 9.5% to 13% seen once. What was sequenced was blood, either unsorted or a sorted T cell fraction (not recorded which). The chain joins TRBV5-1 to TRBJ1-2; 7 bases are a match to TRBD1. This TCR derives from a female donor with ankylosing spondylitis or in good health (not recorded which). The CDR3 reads CASSLGGTANYGYTF. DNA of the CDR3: TGCGCCAGCAGCTTGGGAGGGACAGCTAACTATGGCTACACCTTC.